This is a list of T cell receptor beta chains from one sample in a study of OX40 agonist ivuxolimab in advanced cancers. Method: immunoSEQ multiplex PCR; TCRdb's copy keeps in-frame clones and lacks some. Here the sample spans just over 80,000 clones, about nine tenths being singletons. Here the sequenced sample was CD4+ or CD8+ T cells sorted from blood, taken in a trial of the OX40 agonist ivuxolimab. These receptors originate from an adult with an advanced solid tumor such as melanoma, head and neck, liver or kidney cancer. CDR3s include the opening cysteine and the closing phenylalanine or tryptophan. The D gene is left open where the match is weak. Rows may omit the clone size; those that give it use once, few, many or a size class.

j_call,v_call,clone_size,d_call,cdr3_nt,cdr3_aa
TRBJ1-1,TRBV29-1,-,-,TGCAGCGTTGTAGGCGGACTACTGAACACTGAAGCTTTCTTT,CSVVGGLLNTEAFF
TRBJ2-1,TRBV19,-,-,TGTGCCAGTAGTATACGCCTAACCTCCTACAATGAGCAGTTCTTC,CASSIRLTSYNEQFF
TRBJ1-1,TRBV7-2,-,-,TGTGCCAGCGACCCCTCCGGGCTCAGCACTGAAGCTTTCTTT,CASDPSGLSTEAFF
TRBJ2-7,TRBV19,-,TRBD1,TGTGCCAGTAGTAGGACAGGGCTCTACTCCTACGAGCAGTACTTC,CASSRTGLYSYEQYF
TRBJ1-2,TRBV18,-,-,TGTGCCAGCTCACCAGGCAGTGAGCACTATGGCTACACCTTC,CASSPGSEHYGYTF
TRBJ1-5,TRBV7-6,few,TRBD1,TGTGCCAGCAGCCCTGGGACAGTTAGCAATCAGCCCCAGCATTTT,CASSPGTVSNQPQHF
TRBJ2-7,TRBV7-2,-,TRBD2,TGTGCCAGCAGCTTAGCGGGAGGGGATAGGGAGCAGTACTTC,CASSLAGGDREQYF
TRBJ2-1,TRBV7-2,-,-,TGTGCCAGCAGCTTATCTCCGGGCGGGATGCAGTTCTTC,CASSLSPGGMQFF
TRBJ2-7,TRBV7-8,-,-,TGTGCCAGCAGCTTAGATCGGTCAGGGACCTACGAGCAGTACTTC,CASSLDRSGTYEQYF
TRBJ1-2,TRBV15,few,-,TGTGCCACCCGGTCGGGGGGAGGCTACACCTTC,CATRSGGGYTF
TRBJ1-2,TRBV7-2,few,TRBD1,TGTGCCAGCAGCTTAGGGCAGGGGGCGCGGGGCTACACCTTC,CASSLGQGARGYTF